The 21 T cell receptor beta chains reported below all come from one sample, sequenced in a study of blood T cell repertoires in COVID-19 (dated by TCRdb to 2020 to 2021). Library method: the immunoSEQ multiplex PCR assay. In TCRdb, the immuneACCESS table is reduced to in-frame sequences with V and J assigned. These tables do not hold every clone; where another copy was compared, an unresolved V gene accounts for under half, and the others remain unexplained. The sample table contains almost 250,000 clones; only one count was recorded for about 89% of them. Around 1.5% of the sample is held by the ten biggest clonotypes. Source material: peripheral blood. The source is an older woman who had recovered from COVID-19.

V is TRBV6-4 and J is TRBJ2-1; maybe TRBD1 (7 bases). Germline CDR1 and CDR2: MRHNA and SNTAGT. Trimming removed 6 bases from V and 4 bases from J, with 16 bases in between. The CDR3 contains 15 residues. The CDR3 sequence is CASREGGGAYNEQFF. Here the CDR3 DNA reads TGTGCCAGCAGAGAAGGAGGGGGCGCTTACAATGAGCAGTTCTTC.

This clone was seen only once. V and J are TRBV4-2 and TRBJ1-6; 7 bases align to TRBD1. Trimming cost V 7 bases and J 0 bases; bases outside gene matches: 12. The germline CDR1 and CDR2 sequences are LGHNA and YNFKEQ. The CDR3 has 18 residues. In DNA form, the CDR3 reads TGTGCCAGCACCTATACCGGGACAGCGAGCTCCTATAATTCACCCCTCCACTTT. Translating it yields CASTYTGTASSYNSPLHF.

The chain links TRBV9 to TRBJ1-1; D gene unclear. Trimming removed 0 bases from V and 1 base from J, with 7 bases in between. The CDR3 is 14 amino acids. CDR1 and CDR2 (germline): SGDLS, YYNGEE. The CDR3 nucleotides are TGTGCCAGCAGCGTAGGTCCCGGGAACACTGAAGCTTTCTTT. It specifies CASSVGPGNTEAFF.

The V call is TRBV4-3, the J call TRBJ2-2, with D possibly matching TRBD1 (6 bases). V lost 0 bases and J lost 7, with 15 bases in between. Per the germline V gene, CDR1 is LGHNA and CDR2 is YSLEER. The CDR3 covers 16 residues. The CDR3 coding sequence is TGCGCCAGCAGCCAAGAGGTGGGGGCAGGGGTCGGGGAGCTGTTTTTT. It yields the protein CASSQEVGAGVGELFF.

The chain uses TRBV29-1 and TRBJ1-1; weak D call: TRBD1 (5 bases). Germline V gene data show CDR1 as SQVTM and CDR2 as ANQGSEA. The V gene lost 8 bases and the J gene lost 4 bases, with 14 bases spanning the gap. The CDR3 sequence is 12 residues long. The CDR3 sequence: CSLLRGGTEAFF. CDR3 nucleotides: TGCAGCCTGCTTCGGGGGGGCACTGAAGCTTTCTTT.

This rearrangement joins TRBV29-1 to TRBJ1-6; D remains ambiguous. Per the germline V gene, CDR1 is SQVTM and CDR2 is ANQGSEA. V lost 1 base and J 7 bases, leaving 8 bases between the germline ends. This CDR3 spans 13 amino acids. This chain's CDR3 is CSVEVDGNSPLHF. The CDR3 DNA is TGCAGCGTTGAAGTTGACGGGAATTCACCCCTCCACTTT. The full variable domain, rest sourced from reference TRBV29-1 and TRBJ1-6, is SAVISQKPSRDICQRGTSLTIQCQVDSQVTMMFWYRQQPGQSLTLIATANQGSEATYESGFVIDKFPISRPNLTFSTLTVSNMSPEDSSIYLCSVEVDGNSPLHFGNGTRLTVT.

The chain links TRBV21-1 to TRBJ2-1; the D segment call TRBD2 is taken from the table without a DNA check. TRBV21-1 constitutes a pseudogene. CDR3 length: 11 residues. Written as DNA, the CDR3 is TGTGCCGGCCAAAGGGGAGGGGAGCAGTTCTTC. Amino acids: CAGQRGGEQFF.

The chain uses TRBV28 and TRBJ2-1; 10 bases align to TRBD2. CDR1 and CDR2 from the germline V gene are MDHEN and SYDVKM. J gave up 4 bases and V 5 bases, and 8 bases lay outside the gene matches. This CDR3 is built from 16 residues. The CDR3 spells CASSGPGTSAYNEQFF. DNA for the CDR3: TGTGCCAGCAGTGGGCCCGGGACTAGCGCATACAATGAGCAGTTCTTC.

This chain connects TRBV7-8 to TRBJ1-5; no firm D call. The CDR3 covers 14 residues. CDR1 SGHVS and CDR2 FQNEAQ come from the germline V gene. The V gene lost 1 base and the J gene lost 6 bases, with 10 bases spanning the gap. The CDR3 here is CASSLDGGSQPQHF. CDR3 coding DNA: TGTGCCAGCAGCTTAGACGGAGGGAGTCAGCCCCAGCATTTT.

The chain recombines TRBV7-9 with TRBJ1-1, with a possible D match to TRBD1 (6 bases). There are 14 residues in the CDR3. V lost 0 bases, J lost 2 bases, and 7 bases lay in between. Germline loops: CDR1 SEHNR, CDR2 FQNEAQ (reference sequence). CDR3 DNA: TGTGCCAGCAGCTTAGCGGGGGCCAACACTGAAGCTTTCTTT. Translation: CASSLAGANTEAFF.

A few counts support this clone. The genes are TRBV6-5 and TRBJ1-3; D is perhaps TRBD1 (6 bases). CDR1 and CDR2 (germline): MNHEY, SVGAGI. The CDR3 runs to 13 residues. V was clipped by 2 bases and J by 7 bases, with 9 bases between them. The CDR3 here is CASSYRQGNTIYF. The CDR3 DNA reads as TGTGCCAGCAGTTACCGGCAGGGGAACACCATATATTTT.

This clone was observed at least ten times. This sequence joins TRBV7-8 and TRBJ1-5; D is ambiguous. CDR3 length: 13 residues. CDR1 and CDR2 from the germline V gene are SGHVS and FQNEAQ. V lost 1 base to trimming and J lost 9 bases, with 10 bases between them. The CDR3 DNA follows: TGTGCCAGCAGCTTAGGGGCAGGTTGGCCCCAGCATTTT. This translates into CASSLGAGWPQHF.

The V and J genes are TRBV18 and TRBJ2-7; the match to TRBD2 covers 10 bases. The CDR3 has 14 amino acids. After removal of 4 bases from V and 1 base from J, the junction contained 1 base not matched to a gene. Germline V lookup: CDR1 KGHSH, CDR2 LQKENI. CDR3 coding DNA: TGTGCCAGCTCACTAGCGGGGGGTTCCTACGAGCAGTACTTC. Its protein is CASSLAGGSYEQYF. The variable domain in full, completed from reference TRBV18 and TRBJ2-7, reads NAGVMQNPRHLVRRRGQEARLRCSPMKGHSHVYWYRQLPEEGLKFMVYLQKENIIDESGMPKERFSAEFPKEGPSILRIQQVVRGDSAAYFCASSLAGGSYEQYFGPGTRLTVT.

The rearrangement uses TRBV19 and TRBJ2-1; possibly TRBD1 for D (6 bases). Trimming took off 5 bases at V and 5 bases at J, with 13 bases between the two ends. CDR1 and CDR2 (germline): LNHDA, SQIVND (reference sequence). The CDR3 runs 14 residues. The CDR3 reads CASSAWTANNEQFF. The DNA for the CDR3 is TGTGCCAGTAGTGCCTGGACAGCCAACAATGAGCAGTTCTTC.

This clone showed up many times. This rearrangement joins TRBV27 to TRBJ1-2; TRBD1 aligns across 9 bases. The germline gives CDR1 MNHEY, CDR2 SMNVEV (reference sequence). The CDR3 sequence is 14 residues long. The ends lost 6 bases at V and 4 bases at J; junction bases unmatched: 6. As DNA, the CDR3 is TGTGCCAGCAGCTCCGGGACAGGGCGCTATGGCTACACCTTC. Residues: CASSSGTGRYGYTF.

The chain couples TRBV7-3 to TRBJ2-1; 8 nucleotides match TRBD2. Unmatched junction bases numbered 8, after V lost 2 bases and J lost 8 bases. The CDR3 is 15 amino acids. CDR1 is SGHTA, CDR2 FQGTGA, per germline. CDR3 region: CASSLAGGVRDEQFF. The CDR3 DNA reads as TGTGCCAGCAGCTTAGCGGGGGGCGTCAGGGATGAGCAGTTCTTC. Based on the CDR3 plus reference TRBV7-3 and TRBJ2-1, the full variable domain is GAGVSQTPSNKVTEKGKYVELRCDPISGHTALYWYRQSLGQGPEFLIYFQGTGAADDSGLPNDRFFAVRPEGSVSTLKIQRTERGDSAVYLCASSLAGGVRDEQFFGPGTRLTVL.

This chain uses TRBV5-1 with TRBJ2-1, with a tentative D call TRBD1 (6 bases). CDR3 length: 14 amino acids. V was trimmed by 3 bases and J by 10 bases, leaving 17 bases between them. Germline values: CDR1 SGHRS, CDR2 YFSETQ. As DNA, the CDR3 is TGCGCCAGCAGCTCCCGACAGGTTTCCTGGGAGCAGTTCTTC. Protein: CASSSRQVSWEQFF.

This rearrangement joins TRBV19 to TRBJ2-5; TRBD1 matches 8 bases. This CDR3 is 14 amino acids long. Germline CDR1 LNHDA, CDR2 SQIVND (reference sequence). The V gene end was trimmed by 10 bases and the J gene end by 4 bases; junction bases not matched to a gene: 11. CDR3 in amino acids: CATRQGSSLETQYF. In DNA, the CDR3 is TGTGCCACCAGACAGGGGTCTTCCTTAGAGACCCAGTACTTC.

The V call is TRBV10-3, the J call TRBJ2-4; 9 nucleotides match TRBD1. The CDR3 runs to 13 residues. The V gene's germline CDR1 is ENHRY and CDR2 SYGVKD. J gave up 16 bases and V 0 bases, and 7 bases lay outside the gene matches. CDR3 amino acids: CAISESGDRETYF. The CDR3 DNA reads TGTGCCATCAGTGAGTCGGGGGACAGGGAAACCTACTTC.

In DNA form, the CDR3 reads TGCAGCACGGGGGAACAGGGGCGAGAGACCCAGTACTTC. Translated: CSTGEQGRETQYF. This rearrangement joins TRBV29-1 to TRBJ2-5; D is possibly TRBD1 (7 bases). The CDR3 loop spans 13 amino acids. Looked up from germline, CDR1 is SQVTM and CDR2 is ANQGSEA. Between the trimmed V and J ends, which lost 8 bases and 4 bases, there was a span of 17 bases.

This clone was counted a single time. J is TRBJ1-4 and V is TRBV10-3, with 8 bases aligning to TRBD1. The CDR3 extends over 20 amino acids. J gave up 8 bases and V 0 bases, and 20 bases lay outside the gene matches. Germline CDR1 ENHRY, CDR2 SYGVKD. DNA for the CDR3: TGTGCCATCAGTGAGTCGGGCCAACAGGGGGTCGGGGACGGCGGGGAAAAACTGTTTTTT. This encodes CAISESGQQGVGDGGEKLFF.